The clone carrying this T cell receptor (beta chain) was counted between two and nine times. Its antigen is as yet unknown. The protocol attached unique molecular identifiers to individual cDNA molecules. MiXCR, run by TCRdb on the 5' RACE reads, gives a single entry per CDR3 protein. Among some 98,000 distinct CDR3 sequences listed, 16% were seen once. Trimming cost V 4 bases and J 5 bases; bases outside gene matches: 14. This CDR3 has 17 amino acids. Germline V gives CDR1 SEHNR, CDR2 FQNEAQ (reference sequence). This specimen belongs to a study of early T cells in non-severe SARS-CoV-2 infection. Study-wide background: Sequencing was performed on bulk RNA from unsorted whole blood, leaving chains unpaired. Study results and limitations: VDJdb-based matching was biased toward anti-spike CD8 responses and missed private and CD4 specificities.

This chain connects TRBV7-9 to TRBJ2-3, with TRBD2 identical over 8 bases. This receptor was obtained from an adult who was a healthcare worker with PCR-confirmed SARS-CoV-2 infection or an uninfected control (not recorded which). The source material was whole blood. The CDR3 reads CASSSTRTSNLIDTQYF. The CDR3 nucleotides are TGTGCCAGCAGCTCGACCCGGACTAGCAACTTGATAGATACGCAGTATTTT.